One sample yielded the 15 T cell receptor beta chains listed below, sequenced in a study of T-cell reconstitution after alpha-beta-depleted transplantation in children. Unique molecular identifiers tagged the TCRbeta library. TCRdb passed the PCR reads through MiXCR, listing each CDR3 protein once. The table shows fewer than 750,000 distinct CDR3 sequences, with over 20% occurring only once. Sample: PBMCs, taken before TCRalphabeta/CD19-depleted stem cell transplant. Source of these receptors: a boy younger than two with Wiskott-Aldrich syndrome, due to receive a stem cell transplant.

V usage is TRBV28 and J usage is TRBJ2-1; D unclear. This CDR3 comprises 12 residues. Germline assignment: CDR1 MDHEN and CDR2 SYDVKM. Trimming left V 8 bases short and J 0 bases short, with 5 bases between. DNA of the CDR3: TGTGCCAGCGGATACTCCTACAATGAGCAGTTCTTC. Its protein product is CASGYSYNEQFF.

The chain employs TRBV4-1 and TRBJ2-2, with TRBD2 identical over 7 bases. CDR3 size: 14 residues. Trimming removed 0 bases from V and 9 bases from J; junction bases left unmatched: 4. Germline V gene lookup returns CDR1 MGHRA and CDR2 YSYEKL. The CDR3 DNA follows: TGCGCCAGCAGCCAAGACGCGCGGGGGTGGGAGCTGTTTTTT. Protein: CASSQDARGWELFF.

The J gene is TRBJ2-1, the V gene TRBV9, with 7 bases matching TRBD2. This CDR3 comprises 14 residues. CDR1 and CDR2 (germline): SGDLS, YYNGEE. Trimming removed 0 bases from V and 8 bases from J; junction bases left unmatched: 5. CDR3 sequence (DNA): TGTGCCAGCAGCGTAGAGACTAGCTTCGATGAGCAGTTCTTC. It encodes CASSVETSFDEQFF.

The chain recombines TRBV7-9 with TRBJ2-1, with D uncertain. Germline V CDR1 and CDR2: SEHNR, FQNEAQ (reference sequence). The CDR3 covers 14 residues. Between the trimmed V and J ends, which lost 5 bases and 9 bases, there was a span of 17 bases. The CDR3 coding sequence is TGTGCCAGCAGCAGCCCAGTCGTCCACACTGAGCAGTTCTTC. Encoded protein: CASSSPVVHTEQFF.

This clonotype was detected a few times. The V call is TRBV9, the J call TRBJ2-1; the match to TRBD2 covers 7 bases. Germline trimming cut 3 bases from V and 3 bases from J; bases unmatched to any gene: 6. CDR3 length: 15 amino acids. Germline-derived CDR1 and CDR2 are SGDLS and YYNGEE. The CDR3 DNA reads TGTGCCAGCAGCGGCCTAGCGGCGCTCTACAATGAGCAGTTCTTC. It specifies CASSGLAALYNEQFF.

This clonotype was recorded a few times. This sequence joins TRBV5-1 and TRBJ2-2; 8 positions match TRBD2. V dropped 0 bases and J dropped 4; count of bases not matched to a gene: 5. Germline assignment: CDR1 SGHRS and CDR2 YFSETQ. This CDR3 spans 16 amino acids. In DNA, the CDR3 is TGCGCCAGCAGCTTGGCCGGGGGGGTTAGCACCGGGGAGCTGTTTTTT. Its protein product is CASSLAGGVSTGELFF. The complete variable domain, with remaining parts taken from reference TRBV5-1 and TRBJ2-2, reads KAGVTQTPRYLIKTRGQQVTLSCSPISGHRSVSWYQQTPGQGLQFLFEYFSETQRNKGNFPGRFSGRQFSNSRSEMNVSTLELGDSALYLCASSLAGGVSTGELFFGEGSRLTVL.

This chain links TRBV24-1 with TRBJ2-1; D ambiguous. CDR1 is KGHDR and CDR2 is SFDVKD in the germline V gene. V was cut by 3 bases and J by 10 bases, with 9 bases left in between. This CDR3 has 12 residues. This CDR3 reads CATSDMVGEQFF. The CDR3 bases are TGTGCCACCAGTGATATGGTCGGGGAGCAGTTCTTC.

CDR3 bases: TGTGCCAGCAGCAGCACTAGGGAAGAGACCCAGTACTTC. This translates into CASSSTREETQYF. This rearrangement joins TRBV7-9 to TRBJ2-5; a weak D match, TRBD2 (5 bases). The CDR3 runs 13 residues. Germline V gene lookup returns CDR1 SEHNR and CDR2 FQNEAQ (reference sequence). V was clipped by 5 bases and J by 3 bases, with 10 bases between them.

The chain has TRBV5-1 and TRBJ2-7; D gene uncertain. This CDR3 is 13 amino acids long. Trimming left V 2 bases short and J 2 bases short, with 8 bases between. CDR1 SGHRS and CDR2 YFSETQ come from the germline V gene. DNA of the CDR3: TGCGCCAGCAGCTTTAAATCCCCCTACGAGCAGTACTTC. This codes for CASSFKSPYEQYF.

There are a few counts of this clonotype. The rearrangement joins TRBV12-3 or TRBV12-4 to TRBJ2-7, with D tentatively TRBD1 (6 bases). The CDR3 loop spans 13 amino acids. Trimming left V 2 bases short and J 6 bases short, with 11 bases between. The CDR3, as DNA: TGTGCCAGCAGTTTAACAGGGCCCAGCGAGCAGTACTTC. Its protein is CASSLTGPSEQYF.

The chain uses TRBV5-5 and TRBJ2-5, with 8 nucleotides matching TRBD2. There are 15 residues in the CDR3. V gave up 2 bases and J gave up 3 bases; unmatched junction bases: 6. Looked up from germline, CDR1 is SGHKS and CDR2 is YYEKEE (reference sequence). The CDR3: CASSLPRAGEETQYF. The CDR3 bases are TGTGCCAGCAGCTTACCTAGAGCGGGAGAAGAGACCCAGTACTTC.

This clonotype was seen at least ten times. One end of the junction is discordant with germline, which a read error may explain. This chain connects TRBV5-1 to TRBJ2-1; TRBD2 agrees at 7 bases. In germline, CDR1 is SGHRS, CDR2 YFSETQ. The CDR3 runs 14 residues. CDR3 amino acids: CASSLAGLNNEQFF. DNA of the CDR3: TGTGCCAGCAGCTTAGCGGGCCTCAACAATGAGCAGTTCTTC.

This clonotype was seen a few times. The V gene is TRBV9, the J gene TRBJ2-1, with 11 bases lining up with TRBD2. CDR1 SGDLS and CDR2 YYNGEE come from the germline V gene. The length of the CDR3 is 16 residues. The J segment lost 0 bases and the V segment lost 4 bases, leaving 3 bases of the junction unmatched. In nucleotides, the CDR3 is TGTGCCAGCAGCCCTAGCGGGAGGAGCTCCTACAATGAGCAGTTCTTC. Translation gives CASSPSGRSSYNEQFF.

This clonotype has only a few counts. This rearrangement joins TRBV14 to TRBJ2-7, with D possibly being TRBD1 (5 bases). The V and J ends lost 4 bases and 3 bases respectively, with 16 bases between them. Germline CDR1 and CDR2: SGHDN and FVKESK. The CDR3 spans 15 residues. The CDR3 DNA is TGTGCCAGCAGCCTGAGATTCCCCGACAGCTACGAGCAGTACTTC. Its translation: CASSLRFPDSYEQYF.

The chain links TRBV29-1 to TRBJ2-7; 9 nucleotides match TRBD1. Per germline, CDR1 SQVTM and CDR2 ANQGSEA. The V gene end was trimmed by 5 bases and the J gene end by 2 bases; junction bases not matched to a gene: 7. CDR3 length equals 14 residues. The CDR3 DNA sequence: TGCAGCGTTTCGACGGGACAGGGAACCTACGAGCAGTACTTC. As protein: CSVSTGQGTYEQYF.